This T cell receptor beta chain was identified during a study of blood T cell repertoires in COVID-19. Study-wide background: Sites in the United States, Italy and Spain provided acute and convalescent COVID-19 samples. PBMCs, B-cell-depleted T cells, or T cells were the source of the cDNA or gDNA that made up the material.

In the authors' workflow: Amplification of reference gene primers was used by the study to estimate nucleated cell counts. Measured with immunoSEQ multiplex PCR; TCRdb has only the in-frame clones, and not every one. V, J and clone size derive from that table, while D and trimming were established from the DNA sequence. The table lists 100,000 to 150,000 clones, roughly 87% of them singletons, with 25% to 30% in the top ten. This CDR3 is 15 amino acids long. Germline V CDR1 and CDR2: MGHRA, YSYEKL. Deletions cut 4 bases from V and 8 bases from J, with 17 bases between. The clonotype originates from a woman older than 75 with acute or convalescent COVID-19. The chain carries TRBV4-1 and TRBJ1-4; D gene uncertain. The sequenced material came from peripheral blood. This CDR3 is CASSPDPASREKLFF. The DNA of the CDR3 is TGCGCCAGCAGCCCAGACCCAGCGTCTCGGGAAAAACTGTTTTTT.